These 27 T cell receptor beta chains were sequenced from one sample in a study of response to subunit inactivated influenza vaccine. TCRdb itself ran the RT-PCR reads through MiXCR, one entry per CDR3 protein. The data show hundreds of thousands of distinct CDR3 sequences, around a sixth seen once. The sequences come from PBMCs from blood, collected approximately 13 days after vaccination. These receptors all stem from a man aged 50-60 years who received an inactivated influenza vaccine.

The CDR3 loop reads CSAVAGGAAGELFF. CDR3 DNA sequence: TGCAGTGCGGTGGCGGGAGGGGCGGCCGGGGAGCTGTTTTTT. The chain employs TRBV20-1 and TRBJ2-2; 9 bases fit TRBD2. Germline values: CDR1 DFQATT, CDR2 SNEGSKA (reference sequence). The V segment lost 6 bases and the J segment 6 bases; nucleotides outside the gene matches: 8. This CDR3 spans 14 amino acids.

This clonotype was counted a few times. The chain recombines TRBV28 with TRBJ2-1, with TRBD1 matching 7 bases. The V gene's germline CDR1 is MDHEN and CDR2 SYDVKM. The V and J ends lost 1 base and 4 bases, in that order; junction bases with no gene match: 7. This CDR3 is built from 16 residues. Written as DNA, the CDR3 is TGTGCCAGCAGTTTATTATCAGGGGGTCTTTACAATGAGCAGTTCTTC. Encoded protein: CASSLLSGGLYNEQFF.

This clonotype occurred a few times. The chain links TRBV4-1 to TRBJ1-5; D gene ambiguous. The V gene's germline CDR1 is MGHRA and CDR2 YSYEKL. The CDR3 has 14 amino acids. Trimming took 4 bases from V and 1 from J, leaving 8 bases between them. The CDR3 DNA is TGCGCCAGCAGCCGTAGCGGCAGCAATCAGCCCCAGCATTTT. The encoded protein is CASSRSGSNQPQHF.

This clonotype was detected many times. V is TRBV12-3 or TRBV12-4 and J is TRBJ1-3; no clear D. V was shortened by 8 bases and J by 4 bases, with 15 bases between the two germline ends. The length of the CDR3 is 14 residues. CDR3 nucleotide sequence: TGTGCCAGCGTCCCTTCGGTAGCGGGAAACACCATATATTTT. Residues: CASVPSVAGNTIYF.

This clonotype was counted at least ten times. At one end, the junction sequence differs from germline, possibly due to a read error. The chain carries TRBV4-3 and TRBJ2-5, with TRBD1 matching over 7 bases. The CDR3 extends over 13 amino acids. The V gene's germline CDR1 is LGHNA and CDR2 YSLEER. The CDR3 is CASSRQGQETQYF. CDR3 DNA sequence: TGTGCCAGCAGCCGACAGGGTCAAGAGACCCAGTACTTC.

The V gene is TRBV10-3, the J gene TRBJ1-1; TRBD1 is a possible D gene (6 bases). The germline CDR1 and CDR2 sequences are ENHRY and SYGVKD. There are 13 residues in the CDR3. V was trimmed by 11 bases and J by 6 bases, leaving 19 bases between them. CDR3 in DNA: TGTGCCGTCTCTAACAGGGATACGCCTGAAGCTTTCTTT. Protein product: CAVSNRDTPEAFF.

This clonotype was observed a few times. The chain recombines TRBV6-1 with TRBJ1-1, with a tentative D call TRBD1 (5 bases). In germline, CDR1 is MNHNS, CDR2 SASEGT. V lost 2 bases, J lost 0 bases, and 10 bases lay in between. CDR3 size: 15 residues. CDR3 DNA: TGTGCCAGCAGTGAATCGGGACTGATGAACACTGAAGCTTTCTTT. Its translation is CASSESGLMNTEAFF.

This clonotype was observed a handful of times. No conserved phenylalanine or tryptophan ends this CDR3, so it is likely a read error. This chain uses TRBV5-1 with TRBJ2-1; TRBD2 matches 8 bases. With V trimmed by 0 bases and J by 3 bases, 2 bases remained unmatched. The germline gives CDR1 SGHRS, CDR2 YFSETQ. The CDR3 is made up of 15 amino acids. The chain's CDR3 is CASSLGLAGYNEQFL. CDR3 nucleotide sequence: TGCGCCAGCAGCTTGGGGCTAGCGGGCTACAATGAGCAGTTCTTA.

Many counts were recorded for this clonotype. The V gene is TRBV7-2, the J gene TRBJ2-3; 10 bases line up with TRBD2. The CDR3 spans 17 residues. Germline CDR1 reads SGHTA; CDR2 reads FQGNSA. J gave up 5 bases and V 0 bases, and 8 bases lay outside the gene matches. The chain's CDR3 is CASSLARASGRLDTQYF. The CDR3 DNA reads TGTGCCAGCAGCTTAGCGCGGGCTAGCGGGAGACTAGATACGCAGTATTTT. Together with reference TRBV7-2 and TRBJ2-3, the CDR3 gives the full variable domain: GAGVSQSPSNKVTEKGKDVELRCDPISGHTALYWYRQSLGQGLEFLIYFQGNSAPDKSGLPSDRFSAERTGGSVSTLTIQRTQQEDSAVYLCASSLARASGRLDTQYFGPGTRLTVL.

This clonotype was counted only a few times. The V and J genes are TRBV2 and TRBJ1-5; no reliable D call. The V and J ends lost 6 bases and 1 base respectively, with 7 bases between them. The V gene's germline CDR1 is SNHLY and CDR2 FYNNEI. The CDR3 runs to 13 residues. CDR3 in DNA: TGTGCCAGCAGGGAGATAAGCAATCAGCCCCAGCATTTT. Translation gives CASREISNQPQHF.

This clonotype was observed a handful of times. V gene TRBV20-1 combines with J gene TRBJ2-2, with D uncertain. Trimming left V 2 bases short and J 1 base short, with 5 bases between. CDR1 is DFQATT and CDR2 is SNEGSKA in the germline V gene (reference sequence). This CDR3 has 13 amino acids. The CDR3, as DNA: TGCAGTGCTAGATCCGGGAACACCGGGGAGCTGTTTTTT. Amino acids: CSARSGNTGELFF.

This sequence joins TRBV21-1 and TRBJ2-1. TRBV21-1 is recorded as a pseudogene. CDR3 length equals 16 residues. CDR3: CASSKEVGGSYNEQFF. In DNA form, the CDR3 reads TGTGCCAGCAGCAAAGAGGTGGGTGGCTCCTACAATGAGCAGTTCTTC.

This clonotype has more than one count but fewer than ten. The chain uses TRBV2 and TRBJ2-4; possible D gene TRBD1, 6 bases. The CDR3 is 16 residues long. The germline V and J ends were trimmed by 7 bases and 0 bases, with 16 bases remaining between them. Germline CDR1 and CDR2: SNHLY and FYNNEI. In DNA form, the CDR3 reads TGTGCCAGCACTGCCCAGGGGAACATAGCCAAAAACATTCAGTACTTC. Amino acids: CASTAQGNIAKNIQYF.

The chain links TRBV28 to TRBJ1-5; D gene uncertain. V was shortened by 5 bases and J by 6 bases, with 14 bases between the two germline ends. CDR1 is MDHEN and CDR2 is SYDVKM in the germline V gene. The CDR3 covers 14 residues. CDR3 sequence: CASSHRAGIQPQHF. The DNA for the CDR3 is TGTGCCAGCAGTCACCGAGCGGGTATTCAGCCCCAGCATTTT.

This clonotype was detected only a few times. The CDR3 sequence: CASTLGGHNYGYTF. The CDR3 DNA reads TGTGCCAGCACCTTAGGAGGACACAACTATGGCTACACCTTC. The chain combines TRBV12-3 or TRBV12-4 with TRBJ1-2; D might be TRBD1 (5 bases). V dropped 7 bases and J dropped 2 bases, with 14 bases sitting between them. The CDR3 spans 14 residues.

This clonotype was seen a handful of times. The V and J genes are TRBV6-2 or TRBV6-3 and TRBJ2-1, with a possible D match to TRBD2 (5 bases). The ends were cut back, 6 bases at V and 5 bases at J, with 14 bases in the middle. Germline assignment: CDR1 MNHEY and CDR2 SVGEGT. The length of the CDR3 is 14 residues. In DNA form, the CDR3 reads TGTGCCAGCAGGGAGGTAACCACCAACAATGAGCAGTTCTTC. Translating gives CASREVTTNNEQFF.

This clonotype was picked up many times. The chain couples TRBV5-1 to TRBJ2-5, with D tentatively TRBD1 (6 bases). Per germline, CDR1 SGHRS and CDR2 YFSETQ. This CDR3 region has 13 residues. V was shortened by 0 bases and J by 3 bases, with 6 bases between the two germline ends. CDR3 sequence reads: CASSLDREETQYF. In DNA form, the CDR3 reads TGCGCCAGCAGCTTGGACAGGGAAGAGACCCAGTACTTC.

The rearrangement uses TRBV20-1 and TRBJ2-4, with no clear D. Trimming stripped 2 bases from V and 0 bases from J, with 8 bases between. CDR3 length: 14 residues. CDR1 is DFQATT, CDR2 SNEGSKA, per germline (reference sequence). CDR3: CSARSTQAKNIQYF. CDR3 in DNA: TGCAGTGCTAGATCCACACAAGCCAAAAACATTCAGTACTTC.

The rearrangement links TRBV7-9 to TRBJ1-4; 10 bases match TRBD1. The germline V gene has CDR1 SEHNR and CDR2 FQNEAQ (reference sequence). CDR3 size: 15 residues. V dropped 5 bases and J dropped 5; count of bases not matched to a gene: 5. Here the CDR3 DNA reads TGTGCCAGCAGCCACCCGGACAGGGGGAATGAAAAACTGTTTTTT. Its protein product is CASSHPDRGNEKLFF.

This clonotype was detected a few times. The chain combines TRBV5-6 with TRBJ1-3, with unresolved D. With 0 bases removed from V and 0 bases from J, the gap between germline ends came to 4 bases. This CDR3 spans 14 amino acids. Germline-derived CDR1 and CDR2 are SGHDT and YYEEEE. The CDR3 sequence: CASSLGASGNTIYF. CDR3 nucleotides: TGTGCCAGCAGCTTGGGAGCCTCTGGAAACACCATATATTTT.

The rearrangement links TRBV20-1 to TRBJ2-7; D is uncertain. The V gene's germline CDR1 is DFQATT and CDR2 SNEGSKA (reference sequence). The CDR3 spans 12 residues. With 3 bases removed from V and 2 bases from J, the gap between germline ends came to 8 bases. The DNA of the CDR3 is TGCAGTGCTAGCGTACTAACCTACGAGCAGTACTTC. It yields the protein CSASVLTYEQYF.

The rearrangement joins TRBV6-6 to TRBJ2-7; 7 bases agree with TRBD2. Per germline, CDR1 MNHNY and CDR2 SVGAGI (reference sequence). The CDR3 runs to 12 residues. Trimming removed 2 bases from V and 10 bases from J; junction bases left unmatched: 5. The CDR3 bases are TGTGCCAGCAGTTACGCGATGGGACTACAGTACTTC. This codes for CASSYAMGLQYF.

This clonotype was observed once. The CDR3 coding sequence is TGCGCCAGCAGTGCAGGGGTCGCCCAAGAGACCCAGTACTTC. It codes for CASSAGVAQETQYF. This chain joins TRBV5-1 and TRBJ2-5; D perhaps matches TRBD1 (6 bases). The germline V and J ends were trimmed by 5 bases and 1 base, with 12 bases remaining between them. Germline lookup yields CDR1 SGHRS and CDR2 YFSETQ. This CDR3 comprises 14 residues.

This clonotype is a singleton in its sample. The chain has TRBV10-3 and TRBJ2-7; TRBD2 aligns across 11 bases. V dropped 6 bases and J dropped 5; count of bases not matched to a gene: 12. This CDR3 region has 16 residues. Germline lookup yields CDR1 ENHRY and CDR2 SYGVKD. CDR3 loop: CAIRGSTSGRSNEQYF. The DNA of the CDR3 is TGTGCCATCAGAGGATCTACTAGCGGGAGATCCAACGAGCAGTACTTC.

This clonotype was counted only a few times. The V call is TRBV20-1, the J call TRBJ2-1; TRBD2 aligns across 10 bases. Germline CDR1 is DFQATT and CDR2 is SNEGSKA (reference sequence). The CDR3 totals 14 residues. V lost 2 bases, J lost 5 bases, and 3 bases stayed unmatched. CDR3 sequence: CSARPSGRDNEQFF. The CDR3, as DNA: TGCAGTGCTAGACCTAGCGGGAGAGACAATGAGCAGTTCTTC.

This clonotype was detected only a few times. V gene TRBV4-3 combines with J gene TRBJ1-5, with D perhaps TRBD1 (5 bases). Germline-derived CDR1 and CDR2 are LGHNA and YSLEER. This CDR3 is built from 14 residues. The germline V and J ends were trimmed by 2 bases and 5 bases, with 10 bases remaining between them. The CDR3 coding sequence is TGCGCCAGCAGCCAAAGGCCGGGGGATCAGCCCCAGCATTTT. This codes for CASSQRPGDQPQHF.

The chain joins TRBV12-3 or TRBV12-4 to TRBJ2-1, with 12 bases identical to TRBD2. The CDR3 is made up of 15 amino acids. After removal of 4 bases from V and 7 bases from J, the junction contained 5 bases not matched to a gene. The CDR3 is CASSSGTSGWNEQFF. The CDR3 DNA sequence: TGTGCCAGCAGTTCCGGGACTAGCGGGTGGAATGAGCAGTTCTTC.